This T cell receptor beta chain was sequenced during a study of T cell changes during pregnancy in multiple sclerosis. Profiled with immunoSEQ multiplex PCR; TCRdb holds only in-frame clones, not every one. This table holds roughly 110,000 clones, less than 95% found once. The material was peripheral blood, obtained before pregnancy. The clonotype comes from a female donor with multiple sclerosis, enrolled in a pregnancy study.

The CDR3 DNA follows: TGTGCCAGCAGCTTAGATCGGAGTCAGCCCCAGCATTTT. It is translated as CASSLDRSQPQHF. The chain is built from TRBV11-2 and TRBJ1-5; D gene uncertain. CDR3 size: 13 residues. The germline gives CDR1 SGHAT, CDR2 FQNNGV. V dropped 0 bases and J dropped 6 bases, with 6 bases sitting between them.